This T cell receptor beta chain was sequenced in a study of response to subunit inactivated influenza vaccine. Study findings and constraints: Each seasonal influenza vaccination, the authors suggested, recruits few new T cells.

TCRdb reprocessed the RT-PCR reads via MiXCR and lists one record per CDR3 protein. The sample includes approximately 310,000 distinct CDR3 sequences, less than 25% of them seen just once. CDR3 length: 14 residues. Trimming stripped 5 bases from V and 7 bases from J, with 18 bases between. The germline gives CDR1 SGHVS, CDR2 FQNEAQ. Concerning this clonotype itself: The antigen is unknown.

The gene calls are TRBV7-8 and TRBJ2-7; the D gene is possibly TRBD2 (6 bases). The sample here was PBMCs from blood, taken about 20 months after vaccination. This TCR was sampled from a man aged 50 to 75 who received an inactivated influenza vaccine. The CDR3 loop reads CASSEDGSLGEQYF. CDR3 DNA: TGTGCCAGCAGCGAAGACGGGAGTCTTGGAGAGCAGTACTTC.